Listed here are 5 T cell receptor beta chains from one sample, sequenced in a study of shared clonotypes between healthy human individuals. Assay used: immunoSEQ multiplex PCR; TCRdb lists only in-frame clones, some missing. The table records about 470,000 clones, 79% of them present only once. The specimen was PBMCs. The receptors originated from a woman aged 40 to 50 in good health. Some clones in this sample may be carry-over from other donors' samples.

The chain uses TRBV28 and TRBJ2-3, with 11 bases that match TRBD2. Germline assignment: CDR1 MDHEN and CDR2 SYDVKM. This CDR3 region has 14 residues. J gave up 2 bases and V 10 bases, and 5 bases lay outside the gene matches. As DNA, the CDR3 is TGTGCCATTCATAGCGGGAGGGCCACAGATACGCAGTATTTT. It codes for CAIHSGRATDTQYF.

This clone was recorded once. CDR3 DNA sequence: TGTGCCAGCTCTCCCCCCCGACCGAGTAATGAAAAACTGTTTTTT. The encoded protein is CASSPPRPSNEKLFF. The chain employs TRBV18 and TRBJ1-4; D unclear. Germline CDR1 and CDR2: KGHSH and LQKENI. The CDR3 runs 15 residues. Trimming stripped 6 bases from V and 4 bases from J, with 15 bases between.

The V and J genes are TRBV7-3 and TRBJ1-5; maybe TRBD1 (5 bases). Per the germline V gene, CDR1 is SGHTA and CDR2 is FQGTGA. Trimming cost V 4 bases and J 7 bases, with 20 bases left between them. The CDR3 runs to 16 residues. CDR3 DNA sequence: TGTGCCAGCAGCTGGGGCGGACCGTCAATTGACCAGCCCCAGCATTTT. Protein product: CASSWGGPSIDQPQHF.

The chain uses TRBV18 and TRBJ2-7; 9 positions agree with TRBD1. The germline V gene has CDR1 KGHSH and CDR2 LQKENI. V lost 6 bases to trimming and J lost 3 bases; unmatched junction nucleotides: 9. The CDR3 length is 15 residues. The CDR3 reads CASSLRTGENYEQYF. Here the CDR3 DNA reads TGTGCCAGCTCCCTCAGGACAGGGGAAAACTACGAGCAGTACTTC.

The genes are TRBV5-1 and TRBJ2-6; no clear D. The V and J ends lost 1 base and 4 bases respectively, with 6 bases between them. Per the germline V gene, CDR1 is SGHRS and CDR2 is YFSETQ. The CDR3 has 14 residues. CDR3: CASSLPSGANVLTF. The CDR3 DNA reads as TGCGCCAGCAGCTTGCCATCCGGGGCCAACGTCCTGACTTTC.